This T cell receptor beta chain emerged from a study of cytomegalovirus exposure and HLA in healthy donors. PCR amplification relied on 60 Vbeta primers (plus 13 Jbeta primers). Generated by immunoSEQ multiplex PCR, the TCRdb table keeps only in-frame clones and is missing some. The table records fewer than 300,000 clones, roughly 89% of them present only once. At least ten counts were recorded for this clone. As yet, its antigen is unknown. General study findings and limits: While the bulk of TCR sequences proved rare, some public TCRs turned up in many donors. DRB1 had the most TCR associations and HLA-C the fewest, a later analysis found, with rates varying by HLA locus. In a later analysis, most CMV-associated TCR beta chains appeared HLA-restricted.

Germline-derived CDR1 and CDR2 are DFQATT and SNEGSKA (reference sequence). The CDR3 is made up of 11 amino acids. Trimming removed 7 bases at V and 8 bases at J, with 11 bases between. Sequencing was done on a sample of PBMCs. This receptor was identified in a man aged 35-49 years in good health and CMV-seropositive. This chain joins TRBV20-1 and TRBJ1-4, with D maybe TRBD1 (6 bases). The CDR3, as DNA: TGCAGTGGGAAGGGGGTGGAAAAACTGTTTTTT. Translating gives CSGKGVEKLFF.